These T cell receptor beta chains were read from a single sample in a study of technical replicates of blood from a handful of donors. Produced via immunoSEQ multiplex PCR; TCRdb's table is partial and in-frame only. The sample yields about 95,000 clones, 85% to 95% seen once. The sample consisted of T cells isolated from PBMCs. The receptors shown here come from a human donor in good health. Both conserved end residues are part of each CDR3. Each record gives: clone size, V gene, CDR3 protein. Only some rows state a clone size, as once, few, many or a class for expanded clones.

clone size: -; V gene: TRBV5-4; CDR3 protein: CASSPGGTNEKLFF
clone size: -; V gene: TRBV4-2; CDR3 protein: CASSLDRSPLYGYTF
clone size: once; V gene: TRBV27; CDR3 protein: CASSWSGLTEAFF
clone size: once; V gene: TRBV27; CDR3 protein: CASSPQITGDYYGYTF
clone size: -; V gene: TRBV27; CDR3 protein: CASSPYRVGFQPQHF
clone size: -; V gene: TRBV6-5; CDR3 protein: CASRVSYEQYF
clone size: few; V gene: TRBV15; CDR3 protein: CATSIVAGVRSYEQYF
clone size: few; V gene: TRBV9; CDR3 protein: CASSEEIGNTEAFF
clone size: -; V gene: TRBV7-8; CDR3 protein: CASSLGRLAGVITGELFF
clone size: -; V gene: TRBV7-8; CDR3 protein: CASSFRTSGNYEQYF
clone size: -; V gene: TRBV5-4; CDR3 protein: CASSLVQGSEQFF
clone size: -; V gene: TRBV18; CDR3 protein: CASSPGQGALHGYTF
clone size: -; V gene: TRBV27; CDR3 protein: CASSRGRGNEQFF
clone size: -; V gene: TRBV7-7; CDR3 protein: CASSPPNYDNEQFF
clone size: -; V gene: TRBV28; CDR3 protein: CASSATIDSRNQPQHF
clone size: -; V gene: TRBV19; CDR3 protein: CASSSRHAYEQYF
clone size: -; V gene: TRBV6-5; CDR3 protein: CASTTANYGYTF
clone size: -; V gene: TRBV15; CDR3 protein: CATRDLAGDLNIQYF
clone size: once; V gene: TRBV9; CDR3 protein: CASSVGGFKGNTEAFF
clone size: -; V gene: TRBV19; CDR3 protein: CATYGTFYGYTF
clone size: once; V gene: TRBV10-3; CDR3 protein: CAISESVTSEPFYEQYF
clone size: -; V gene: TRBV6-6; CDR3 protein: CASSYSQGGYEQFF
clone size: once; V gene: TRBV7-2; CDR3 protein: CASSPPGERPQHF
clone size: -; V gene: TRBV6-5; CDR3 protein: CASSRRGFAREQYF
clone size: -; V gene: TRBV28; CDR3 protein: CASSLGTGEGYEQYF
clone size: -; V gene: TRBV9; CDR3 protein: CASSGQGVYQPQHF
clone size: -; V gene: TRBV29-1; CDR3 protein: CSVELRTVYTEAFF